This is a list of T cell receptor beta chains from one sample in a study of T cell responses to AZD1222 COVID-19 vaccine. Measured with immunoSEQ multiplex PCR; TCRdb has only the in-frame clones, and not every one. The profile shows some 130,000 clones, around nine tenths of them singletons. The sequencing used peripheral blood, collected on day 0 of AZD1222 vaccination. These receptors were taken from an adult in good health. The CDR3 runs from the conserved cysteine through the conserved F or W. The D gene is left open where the match is weak. Some rows mark clone size as missing; the rest say once, few, many or name a class of expanded clone.

>TRBJ2-7|TRBD2|-|TRBV5-4
TGTGCCAGCAGCTTGGGACTAGCGGCCTCGTACGAGCAGTACTTC
CASSLGLAASYEQYF
>TRBJ2-3|-|-|TRBV6-2/TRBV6-3
TGTGCCAGCAGTTACATCCCGGGGGCAGAGAGTACAGATACGCAGTATTTT
CASSYIPGAESTDTQYF
>TRBJ2-6|-|-|TRBV28
TGTGCCAGCAGCCACCCCCCGGCCAACGTCCTGACTTTC
CASSHPPANVLTF
>TRBJ2-7|-|-|TRBV18
TGTGCCAGCTCAGCGACAGGAGGCGAGCAGTACTTC
CASSATGGEQYF
>TRBJ1-4|-|-|TRBV18
TGTGCCAGCTCAACTACGACAGAGGAAAAACTGTTTTTT
CASSTTTEEKLFF
>TRBJ1-1|-|-|TRBV19
TGTGCCAGTAGTCCTGACAGCTGGGGGAACACTGAAGCTTTCTTT
CASSPDSWGNTEAFF
>TRBJ2-5|TRBD2|-|TRBV11-1
TGTGCCAGCAGCTCGATAGCGGGAGGTCTACAAGAGACCCAGTACTTC
CASSSIAGGLQETQYF
>TRBJ2-6|-|-|TRBV19
TGTGCCAGTAGTGTACTTGACTCTGGGGCCAACGTCCTGACTTTC
CASSVLDSGANVLTF
>TRBJ1-6|-|once|TRBV19
TGTGCCAGTAGACCGGACAGAACTTCACCCCTCCACTTT
CASRPDRTSPLHF
>TRBJ2-7|-|-|TRBV12-3/TRBV12-4
TGTGCCAGCGTAAGGGGAAACTACGAGCAGTACTTC
CASVRGNYEQYF
>TRBJ1-5|-|-|TRBV29-1
TGCAGCGTGGAAACAGGAAATAGCAATCAGCCCCAGCATTTT
CSVETGNSNQPQHF
>TRBJ1-1|-|-|TRBV10-3
TGTGCCATCAGTGAGTCGACCGGGGCCCCTGAAGCTTTCTTT
CAISESTGAPEAFF
>TRBJ2-7|TRBD2|-|TRBV5-1
TGCGCCAGCAGCCCGGGACTAGCGGGAGTCAACCACGAGCAGTACTTC
CASSPGLAGVNHEQYF
>TRBJ2-2|-|-|TRBV4-3
TGCGCCAGCAGCCAAGTTGGAGGGGAGCTGTTTTTT
CASSQVGGELFF
>TRBJ1-3|-|once|TRBV19
TGTGCCACGAAAAAGACAGGCTCTGGAAACACCATATATTTT
CATKKTGSGNTIYF
>TRBJ2-1|-|once|TRBV27
TGTGCCAGCAGTTTAGCCCATCACGCAGTAATGGCTAATGAGCAGTTCTTC
CASSLAHHAVMANEQFF
>TRBJ1-2|-|-|TRBV7-3
TGTGCCAGCAGCTTAGTTGGGGGCGCAGGAAATGGCTACACCTTC
CASSLVGGAGNGYTF
>TRBJ2-1|-|-|TRBV7-7
TGTGCCAGCAGCATCGGGGCTCTCCCGGGCAATGAGCAGTTCTTC
CASSIGALPGNEQFF
>TRBJ2-6|-|-|TRBV27
TGTGCCAGCAGTTTATGGGCGGGACAGAAAATGACTGGGGCCAACGTCCTGACTTTC
CASSLWAGQKMTGANVLTF
>TRBJ1-2|-|-|TRBV5-1
TGCGCCAGCAGCTTGCATTCCACCGCTAGTCGGAACTATGGCTACACCTTC
CASSLHSTASRNYGYTF
>TRBJ1-2|-|once|TRBV2
TGTGCCAGCAGCCTAGGACGCTACTATGGCTACACCTTC
CASSLGRYYGYTF
>TRBJ2-3|TRBD1|once|TRBV18
TGTGCCAGCTCAGGGACAGGGGTGAGGACAGATACGCAGTATTTT
CASSGTGVRTDTQYF
>TRBJ2-7|-|-|TRBV5-1
TGCGCCAGCAGCTTGGTTTGGGACGGCTACGAGCAGTACTTC
CASSLVWDGYEQYF
>TRBJ1-4|TRBD1|-|TRBV3-1/TRBV3-2
TGTGCCAGCAGCCAAGTACAGGGGGTAGGAAATGAAAAACTGTTTTTT
CASSQVQGVGNEKLFF
>TRBJ1-1|-|-|TRBV6-1
TGTGCCAGCAGTGAAGAAAGCGGCATCCGAGCTTTCTTT
CASSEESGIRAFF
>TRBJ1-1|-|-|TRBV28
TGTGCCAGCAATATAGGGCGAACTGAAGCTTTCTTT
CASNIGRTEAFF
>TRBJ2-7|-|-|TRBV6-1
TGTGCCAGCAGTGAAAAAAGTCAGCGCTACGAGCAGTACTTC
CASSEKSQRYEQYF
>TRBJ1-4|-|once|TRBV7-8
TGTGCCAGCAGCTTAGGTTACGCAGGAACCAATGAAAAACTGTTTTTT
CASSLGYAGTNEKLFF
>TRBJ1-4|TRBD1|-|TRBV2
TGTGCCAGCAGGGACAGGGGCTCTAATGAAAAACTGTTTTTT
CASRDRGSNEKLFF
>TRBJ2-5|TRBD2|-|TRBV18
TGTGCCAGCTCACCACCGGCGGGGGAAGAGACCCAGTACTTC
CASSPPAGEETQYF
>TRBJ2-1|-|-|TRBV5-8
TGTGCCAGCAGCTTGGCCTCTGGGCTAGCGGAGCAGTTCTTC
CASSLASGLAEQFF
>TRBJ1-1|-|-|TRBV28
TGTGCCAGCAGCCCCCCTTTGACAGGGAACACTGAAGCTTTCTTT
CASSPPLTGNTEAFF
>TRBJ2-3|TRBD1|-|TRBV19
TGTGCCAGTACTGAGACAGGGGGTGCAGATACGCAGTATTTT
CASTETGGADTQYF
>TRBJ1-1|-|-|TRBV3-1/TRBV3-2
TGTGCCAGCAGCCAAGTTACGGGGGCGGAAGCTTTCTTT
CASSQVTGAEAFF
>TRBJ2-3|TRBD2|-|TRBV7-2
TGTGCCAGCAGCTTATCTAGACTAGCGTGGGATACGCAGTATTTT
CASSLSRLAWDTQYF
>TRBJ2-5|-|-|TRBV27
TGTGCCAGCAGACGGTGGTCAGGGGATGAGGAGACCCAGTACTTC
CASRRWSGDEETQYF
>TRBJ1-6|TRBD1|-|TRBV6-5
TGTGCCAGCAGTTACGACAGGGATAATTCACCCCTCCACTTT
CASSYDRDNSPLHF
>TRBJ2-7|-|-|TRBV3-1/TRBV3-2
TGTGCCAGCAGCCAAGGCCCCTCTCCGGGTCCTCGGGACGAGCAGTACTTC
CASSQGPSPGPRDEQYF
>TRBJ1-2|-|-|TRBV3-1/TRBV3-2
TGTGCCAGCAGCCAGGGCATTGCTGGCTACACCTTC
CASSQGIAGYTF
>TRBJ2-5|-|-|TRBV3-1/TRBV3-2
TGTGCCAGCAGCCAATCGACTGCGTACCAAGAGACCCAGTACTTC
CASSQSTAYQETQYF
>TRBJ2-1|-|-|TRBV9
TGTGCCAGCAGCGGGGCGACTGCGAGCTCCTACAATGAGCAGTTCTTC
CASSGATASSYNEQFF
>TRBJ2-3|-|-|TRBV6-1
TGTGCCAGCAGTGACGAGGACTGGGGCACAGATACGCAGTATTTT
CASSDEDWGTDTQYF
>TRBJ2-1|TRBD2|-|TRBV19
TGTGCCAGTAGTAGGACTAGCCCTGAGCAGTTCTTC
CASSRTSPEQFF
>TRBJ2-1|TRBD1|once|TRBV4-1
TGCGCCAGCAGCCAGGCCCAGGGGGCCTACAATGAGCAGTTCTTC
CASSQAQGAYNEQFF
>TRBJ2-7|-|-|TRBV18
TGTGCCAGCTCACCAGTGGGGCAGTACGAGCAGTACTTC
CASSPVGQYEQYF
>TRBJ2-1|TRBD2|few|TRBV5-4
TGTGCCAGCAATCCCCAGGGCGGGAGTATATATGAGCAGTTCTTC
CASNPQGGSIYEQFF
>TRBJ1-4|TRBD1|-|TRBV7-2
TGTGCCAGCAGCTTTGGACGCCGGACAGGTGGAAAACTGTTTTTT
CASSFGRRTGGKLFF